The 26 T cell receptor beta chains listed next were all sequenced from one sample in a study of blood T cell repertoires in COVID-19. TCRdb's table, derived via immunoSEQ multiplex PCR, lists solely in-frame clones and lacks some. The data contain fewer than 250,000 clones, almost 85% of them singletons. Sequencing was performed on peripheral blood. These receptors originate from a woman aged 70-85 years with active or convalescent COVID-19.

This chain uses TRBV11-2 with TRBJ2-5; D call uncertain. CDR3 length: 14 residues. Trimming pared 4 bases from V and 5 bases from J, leaving 14 bases between. Germline CDR1 is SGHAT and CDR2 is FQNNGV. The CDR3 coding sequence is TGTGCCAGCAGCTCTTTTCTGGGCCGGGAGACCCAGTACTTC. Amino acid sequence: CASSSFLGRETQYF.

The V call is TRBV6-5, the J call TRBJ1-2; 9 bases line up with TRBD1. V trimming: 6 bases; J trimming: 3 bases; junction bases outside the gene matches: 2. This CDR3 is 13 amino acids long. Germline V gives CDR1 MNHEY, CDR2 SVGAGI. The CDR3 region is CASRTGGDYGYTF. In DNA form, the CDR3 reads TGTGCCAGCAGAACAGGGGGCGACTATGGCTACACCTTC.

The chain uses TRBV19 and TRBJ1-2; 7 positions match TRBD1. J was trimmed by 2 bases and V by 7 bases; bases with no gene match: 7. The germline V gene encodes CDR1 LNHDA and CDR2 SQIVND (reference sequence). The CDR3 is 14 amino acids. CDR3 region: CASTRQGINYGYTF. CDR3 coding DNA: TGTGCCAGTACGAGACAGGGCATCAACTATGGCTACACCTTC.

This clone was detected only a few times. The chain recombines TRBV7-9 with TRBJ2-1; 13 nucleotides align to TRBD2. The length of the CDR3 is 15 residues. Germline V gene sequence: CDR1 SEHNR, CDR2 FQNEAQ (reference sequence). V dropped 5 bases and J dropped 6; count of bases not matched to a gene: 4. This CDR3 is CASSTGTSGINEQFF. The DNA for the CDR3 is TGTGCCAGCAGCACCGGGACTAGCGGGATCAATGAGCAGTTCTTC.

CDR3 coding DNA: TGTGCCAGCAGCCCTCGACAGGGACCCCTGAACACTGAAGCTTTCTTT. Protein sequence: CASSPRQGPLNTEAFF. The V gene is TRBV7-9, the J gene TRBJ1-1; TRBD1 matches 7 bases. V was clipped by 5 bases and J by 0 bases; unmatched bases: 9. The V gene's germline CDR1 is SEHNR and CDR2 FQNEAQ (reference sequence). This CDR3 has 16 residues.

The gene calls are TRBV3-1 (or the pseudogene TRBV3-2) and TRBJ2-3; no reliable D call. V lost 4 bases and J 6 bases, leaving 8 bases between the germline ends. Germline CDR1 and CDR2: LGHDT and YNNKEL (reference sequence). There are 12 residues in the CDR3. CDR3 coding DNA: TGTGCCAGCAGCCCAACTAAGGATACGCAGTATTTT. This translates into CASSPTKDTQYF.

The chain recombines TRBV15 with TRBJ1-4; tentatively, D is TRBD1 (6 bases). The CDR3 length is 15 residues. Germline loops: CDR1 LNHNV, CDR2 YYDKDF (reference sequence). Trimming left V 3 bases short and J 3 bases short, with 11 bases between. CDR3 sequence: CATSSPTGPNEKLFF. The CDR3 nucleotides read TGTGCCACCAGCAGCCCGACAGGACCTAATGAAAAACTGTTTTTT.

This rearrangement joins TRBV21-1 to TRBJ2-7; the table's D call, TRBD1, has no DNA check behind it. TRBV21-1 is a known pseudogene. The CDR3 runs to 15 residues. The CDR3 DNA reads as TGTGCCAGCAGCAAAGTCAGACAGGGCTGCTACGAGCAGTACTTC. It codes for CASSKVRQGCYEQYF.

The chain couples TRBV9 to TRBJ2-5, with TRBD1 as a possible D gene (7 bases). The germline gives CDR1 SGDLS, CDR2 YYNGEE. The CDR3 runs to 11 residues. Trimming pared 8 bases from V and 9 bases from J, leaving 14 bases between. DNA for the CDR3: TGTGCCAGTCCGCTCAGGGGGGCCCAGTACTTC. Its translation is CASPLRGAQYF.

The sample holds one count of this clone. J is TRBJ2-1 and V is TRBV9; D might be TRBD1 (5 bases). CDR1 and CDR2 (germline): SGDLS, YYNGEE. This CDR3 has 13 amino acids. Trimming shortened V by 1 base and J by 4 bases, and 6 bases separated the two germline ends. The CDR3 sequence: CASSVQGYNEQFF. The CDR3 DNA follows: TGTGCCAGCAGCGTACAGGGTTACAATGAGCAGTTCTTC.

The chain employs TRBV5-1 and TRBJ2-2, with TRBD1 as a possible D gene (5 bases). Trimming left V 4 bases short and J 2 bases short, with 9 bases between. Germline-derived CDR1 and CDR2 are SGHRS and YFSETQ. There are 14 residues in the CDR3. CDR3 protein: CASSPGPNTGELFF. CDR3 in DNA: TGCGCCAGCAGCCCAGGGCCAAACACCGGGGAGCTGTTTTTT.

This chain uses TRBV28 with TRBJ2-5; D not certain. The CDR3 runs 13 residues. V lost 3 bases and J lost 5, with 10 bases in between. CDR1 is MDHEN, CDR2 SYDVKM, per germline. Here the CDR3 DNA reads TGTGCCAGCAGTTTTACCCAGGCGGAGACCCAGTACTTC. This codes for CASSFTQAETQYF.

V is TRBV18 and J is TRBJ2-3; TRBD1 might be the D (6 bases). Trimming left V 3 bases short and J 0 bases short, with 7 bases between. The CDR3 spans 14 residues. Germline values: CDR1 KGHSH, CDR2 LQKENI. The CDR3 loop reads CASSPGASTDTQYF. The DNA of the CDR3 is TGTGCCAGCTCACCGGGGGCTAGCACAGATACGCAGTATTTT.

The chain combines TRBV11-2 with TRBJ2-5; 8 bases are a match to TRBD1. V was pared by 7 bases and J by 1 base, with 8 bases of the junction left unmatched. The CDR3 is 15 residues long. CDR1 and CDR2 from the germline V gene are SGHAT and FQNNGV. The CDR3 protein is CASNEGDRLQETQYF. The CDR3 bases are TGTGCCAGCAATGAAGGGGACAGGCTCCAAGAGACCCAGTACTTC.

The chain carries TRBV30 and TRBJ2-7; 9 positions match TRBD1. This CDR3 region has 14 residues. Germline V gene lookup returns CDR1 GTSNPN and CDR2 SVGIG (reference sequence). Trimming removed 3 bases from V and 1 base from J; junction bases left unmatched: 4. The CDR3, as DNA: TGTGCCTGGAGCGCCGGGACAGGGTCCTACGAGCAGTACTTC. Translation: CAWSAGTGSYEQYF.

V is TRBV9 and J is TRBJ2-5; a possible D gene is TRBD1 (6 bases). Germline CDR1 and CDR2: SGDLS and YYNGEE. The CDR3 covers 15 residues. The V end lost 0 bases, the J end lost 1 base, and 10 bases lay between the germline ends. CDR3 region: CASSVASQGQETQYF. CDR3 nucleotides: TGTGCCAGCAGCGTAGCTTCACAGGGCCAAGAGACCCAGTACTTC.

This chain uses TRBV7-2 with TRBJ2-1, with 8 bases fitting TRBD2. V shed 4 bases, J shed 9 bases, and the junction held 14 bases outside the gene matches. Germline V lookup: CDR1 SGHTA, CDR2 FQGNSA. This CDR3 has 16 amino acids. The CDR3 DNA reads as TGTGCCAGCAGCTGGATGGGGAGCGGGAGTAGGAGTGAGCAGTTCTTC. It specifies CASSWMGSGSRSEQFF.

The chain carries TRBV19 and TRBJ1-4; D is unclear. There are 14 residues in the CDR3. With 5 bases removed from V and 0 bases from J, the gap between germline ends came to 7 bases. The germline V gene has CDR1 LNHDA and CDR2 SQIVND (reference sequence). This CDR3 is CASSPAATNEKLFF. Here the CDR3 DNA reads TGTGCCAGTAGTCCCGCAGCAACTAATGAAAAACTGTTTTTT.

The gene calls are TRBV18 and TRBJ2-1; 9 nucleotides match TRBD1. The CDR3 loop spans 17 amino acids. Germline V gene lookup returns CDR1 KGHSH and CDR2 LQKENI. V trimming: 0 bases; J trimming: 8 bases; junction bases outside the gene matches: 11. The CDR3 nucleotides are TGTGCCAGCTCACCACCCAGTGGTGGACAGGGGAGAGATGAGCAGTTCTTC. This gives the protein CASSPPSGGQGRDEQFF.

This chain joins TRBV5-1 and TRBJ2-7; 10 bases align to TRBD1. Trimming took 4 bases from V and 2 from J; bases not matched to a gene: 6. The CDR3 is made up of 15 amino acids. CDR1 is SGHRS and CDR2 is YFSETQ in the germline V gene. The CDR3 bases are TGCGCCAGCAGCATTGGACAGGGGGGCGCCTACGAGCAGTACTTC. Its protein product is CASSIGQGGAYEQYF.

With regard to this clone: Other DNA sequences in the same sample also yield this CDR3. The chain couples TRBV4-1 to TRBJ2-1; tentative D call: TRBD2 (7 bases). The CDR3 sequence is 16 residues long. V lost 0 bases to trimming and J lost 0 bases, with 9 bases between them. Germline V gives CDR1 MGHRA, CDR2 YSYEKL. CDR3 amino acids: CASSQDRGGSYNEQFF. CDR3 DNA: TGCGCCAGCAGCCAAGATAGGGGGGGCTCCTACAATGAGCAGTTCTTC.

This clone was observed a few times. V usage is TRBV5-4 and J usage is TRBJ1-2, with D hard to call. Germline lookup yields CDR1 SGHNT and CDR2 YYREEE (reference sequence). This CDR3 has 13 residues. V gave up 4 bases and J gave up 3 bases, with 10 bases separating them. CDR3 residues: CASSPGVHYGYTF. In nucleotides, the CDR3 is TGTGCCAGCAGCCCCGGGGTACACTATGGCTACACCTTC.

V is TRBV30 and J is TRBJ2-3, with a tentative D call TRBD2 (6 bases). This CDR3 has 12 amino acids. Germline CDR1 and CDR2: GTSNPN and SVGIG (reference sequence). V was trimmed by 1 base and J by 6 bases, leaving 8 bases between them. CDR3 residues: CAWSGGGDTQYF. The CDR3 DNA is TGTGCCTGGAGTGGGGGAGGTGATACGCAGTATTTT. The variable domain in full, with the rest retrieved from reference TRBV30 and TRBJ2-3, is SQTIHQWPATLVQPVGSPLSLECTVEGTSNPNLYWYRQAAGRGLQLLFYSVGIGQISSEVPQNLSASRPQDRQFILSSKKLLLSDSGFYLCAWSGGGDTQYFGPGTRLTVL.

The chain carries TRBV5-1 and TRBJ1-4; 9 nucleotides match TRBD1. With V trimmed by 3 bases and J by 4 bases, 4 bases remained unmatched. The germline V gene has CDR1 SGHRS and CDR2 YFSETQ. CDR3 size: 15 residues. The CDR3 DNA reads as TGCGCCAGCAGCTCACAGGGGGCCCATAATGAAAAACTGTTTTTT. Amino acid sequence: CASSSQGAHNEKLFF.

This sequence joins TRBV18 and TRBJ1-2; 10 nucleotides align to TRBD1. J was trimmed by 4 bases and V by 3 bases; bases with no gene match: 5. The V gene's germline CDR1 is KGHSH and CDR2 LQKENI. This CDR3 is 15 amino acids long. CDR3 in amino acids: CASSPTGGRVYGYTF. The CDR3 coding sequence is TGTGCCAGCTCACCGACAGGGGGCCGAGTCTATGGCTACACCTTC. Full variable domain (rest looked up from reference TRBV18 and TRBJ1-2): NAGVMQNPRHLVRRRGQEARLRCSPMKGHSHVYWYRQLPEEGLKFMVYLQKENIIDESGMPKERFSAEFPKEGPSILRIQQVVRGDSAAYFCASSPTGGRVYGYTFGSGTRLTVV.

The V call is TRBV19, the J call TRBJ1-2; TRBD1 agrees at 9 bases. Germline V lookup: CDR1 LNHDA, CDR2 SQIVND (reference sequence). J was trimmed by 6 bases and V by 5 bases; bases with no gene match: 7. The CDR3 length is 14 residues. The CDR3 region is CASSLLGTGNGYTF. DNA for the CDR3: TGTGCCAGTAGTCTCCTCGGGACAGGGAATGGCTACACCTTC. Variable domain in full (rest from reference TRBV19 and TRBJ1-2): DGGITQSPKYLFRKEGQNVTLSCEQNLNHDAMYWYRQDPGQGLRLIYYSQIVNDFQKGDIAEGYSVSREKKESFPLTVTSAQKNPTAFYLCASSLLGTGNGYTFGSGTRLTVV.